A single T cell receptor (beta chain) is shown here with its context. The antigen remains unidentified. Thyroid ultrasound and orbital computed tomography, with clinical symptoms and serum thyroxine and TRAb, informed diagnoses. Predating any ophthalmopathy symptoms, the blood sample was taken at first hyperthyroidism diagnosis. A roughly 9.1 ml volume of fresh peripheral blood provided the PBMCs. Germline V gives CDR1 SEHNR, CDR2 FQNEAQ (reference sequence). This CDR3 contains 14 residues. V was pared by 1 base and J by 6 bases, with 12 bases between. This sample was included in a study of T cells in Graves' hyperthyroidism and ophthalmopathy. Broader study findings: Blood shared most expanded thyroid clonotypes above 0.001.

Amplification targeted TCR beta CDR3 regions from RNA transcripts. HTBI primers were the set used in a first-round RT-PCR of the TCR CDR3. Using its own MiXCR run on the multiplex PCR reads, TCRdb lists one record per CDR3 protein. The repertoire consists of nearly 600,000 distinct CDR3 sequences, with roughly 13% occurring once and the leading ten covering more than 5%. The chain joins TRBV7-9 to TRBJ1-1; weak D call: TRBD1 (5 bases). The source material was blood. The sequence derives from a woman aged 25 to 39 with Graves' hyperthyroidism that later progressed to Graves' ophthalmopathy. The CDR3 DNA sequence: TGTGCCAGCAGCTTAGAAGGGGTTGCGGCTGAAGCTTTCTTT. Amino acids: CASSLEGVAAEAFF.